Each of the 15 T cell receptor beta chains below was sequenced from the same sample in a study of blood T cell repertoires in COVID-19. TCRdb keeps only in-frame clones here, not all; method: immunoSEQ multiplex PCR. The table has about 160,000 clones, around four fifths seen once. Source material: peripheral blood. Receptors were obtained from a woman older than 75 with acute or convalescent COVID-19.

This clone was observed once. The V gene is TRBV6-5, the J gene TRBJ1-6; 8 bases align to TRBD1. With V trimmed by 6 bases and J by 6 bases, 7 bases remained unmatched. This CDR3 contains 15 residues. Germline V CDR1 and CDR2: MNHEY, SVGAGI. The CDR3 sequence: CASRTGQGFNSPLHF. DNA for the CDR3: TGTGCCAGCAGGACCGGACAGGGATTTAATTCACCCCTCCACTTT.

The genes are TRBV6-5 and TRBJ1-2; tentative D call: TRBD1 (6 bases). V was trimmed by 10 bases and J by 8 bases, leaving 23 bases between them. CDR1 and CDR2 (germline): MNHEY, SVGAGI. The CDR3 consists of 14 residues. The CDR3 DNA reads TGTGCCACCGATATTGTACAGGGACGCCCGGGCTACACCTTC. Protein sequence: CATDIVQGRPGYTF.

The J gene is TRBJ2-1, the V gene TRBV9; D remains ambiguous. The CDR3 runs 14 residues. Germline V gives CDR1 SGDLS, CDR2 YYNGEE. The V end was cut by 0 bases, the J end by 6 bases, with 10 bases between. CDR3 sequence: CASSVASQFNEQFF. For the CDR3, the DNA is TGTGCCAGCAGCGTAGCCTCCCAGTTCAATGAGCAGTTCTTC.

This rearrangement joins TRBV19 to TRBJ2-4, with a possible D match to TRBD1 (5 bases). This CDR3 region has 12 residues. The germline V gene has CDR1 LNHDA and CDR2 SQIVND (reference sequence). Trimming cost V 5 bases and J 9 bases, with 11 bases left between them. DNA for the CDR3: TGTGCCAGTAGTCCCAGGGATGCCATTCAGTACTTC. It is translated as CASSPRDAIQYF.

The chain combines TRBV5-1 with TRBJ2-1, with 9 positions matching TRBD1. J was trimmed by 10 bases and V by 4 bases; bases with no gene match: 9. CDR1 is SGHRS and CDR2 is YFSETQ in the germline V gene. This CDR3 region has 14 residues. The CDR3 sequence is CASSPGTGKREQFF. Written as DNA, the CDR3 is TGCGCCAGCAGCCCAGGGACAGGGAAGAGGGAGCAGTTCTTC.

This clone was seen only once. This chain links TRBV3-1 (or the pseudogene TRBV3-2) with TRBJ1-5; maybe TRBD1 (5 bases). The germline V and J ends were trimmed by 1 base and 3 bases, with 10 bases remaining between them. Germline values: CDR1 LGHDT, CDR2 YNNKEL (reference sequence). The length of the CDR3 is 15 residues. CDR3: CASSQAGATNQPQHF. The CDR3 nucleotides are TGTGCCAGCAGCCAAGCTGGGGCTACCAATCAGCCCCAGCATTTT.

V gene TRBV7-9 combines with J gene TRBJ1-1; D ambiguous. Trimming took off 4 bases at V and 6 bases at J, with 15 bases between the two ends. The germline gives CDR1 SEHNR, CDR2 FQNEAQ (reference sequence). There are 14 residues in the CDR3. The CDR3 coding sequence is TGTGCCAGCAGCTCGTCCGGGGTCCCTTCTGAAGCTTTCTTT. Translating gives CASSSSGVPSEAFF. The whole variable domain, remainder taken from reference TRBV7-9 and TRBJ1-1, is DTGVSQNPRHKITKRGQNVTFRCDPISEHNRLYWYRQTLGQGPEFLTYFQNEAQLEKSRLLSDRFSAERPKGSFSTLEIQRTEQGDSAMYLCASSSSGVPSEAFFGQGTRLTVV.

The chain is built from TRBV6-2 or TRBV6-3 and TRBJ1-2, with a tentative D call TRBD1 (5 bases). The CDR3 sequence is 15 residues long. Germline V gene lookup returns CDR1 MNHEY and CDR2 SVGEGT. The ends were cut back, 3 bases at V and 4 bases at J, with 15 bases in the middle. CDR3 sequence reads: CASSYTFGGIYGYTF. The CDR3 coding sequence is TGTGCCAGCAGTTATACCTTTGGGGGGATCTATGGCTACACCTTC.

The genes are TRBV18 and TRBJ2-7; TRBD1 matches 7 bases. Unmatched junction bases numbered 6, after V lost 5 bases and J lost 2 bases. The CDR3 runs to 14 residues. Germline CDR1 is KGHSH and CDR2 is LQKENI. CDR3 nucleotide sequence: TGTGCCAGCTCAGAAGGACAGGCTACCTACGAGCAGTACTTC. Protein sequence: CASSEGQATYEQYF.

The chain uses TRBV5-5 and TRBJ2-7; D remains ambiguous. CDR1 SGHKS and CDR2 YYEKEE come from the germline V gene (reference sequence). The V gene lost 3 bases and the J gene lost 6 bases, with 13 bases spanning the gap. The CDR3 consists of 13 residues. DNA for the CDR3: TGTGCCAGCAGCTCATTTGTCCCCGGCGAGCAGTACTTC. Its protein is CASSSFVPGEQYF.

This chain links TRBV11-2 with TRBJ1-2; TRBD1 is a possible D gene (5 bases). The length of the CDR3 is 16 residues. Trimming shortened V by 0 bases and J by 4 bases, and 15 bases separated the two germline ends. Germline CDR1 SGHAT, CDR2 FQNNGV. The CDR3 sequence: CASSLDYRMALYGYTF. The CDR3 DNA reads TGTGCCAGCAGCTTAGACTACAGGATGGCTCTCTATGGCTACACCTTC. The complete variable domain, with remaining parts taken from reference TRBV11-2 and TRBJ1-2, reads EAGVAQSPRYKIIEKRQSVAFWCNPISGHATLYWYQQILGQGPKLLIQFQNNGVVDDSQLPKDRFSAERLKGVDSTLKIQPAKLEDSAVYLCASSLDYRMALYGYTFGSGTRLTVV.

This clone was seen just once. CDR3 coding DNA: TGCGCCAGCAGCCCCCAGGGGTTTTACAATGAGCAGTTCTTC. Amino acids: CASSPQGFYNEQFF. V gene TRBV5-1 combines with J gene TRBJ2-1; D perhaps matches TRBD1 (6 bases). Germline-derived CDR1 and CDR2 are SGHRS and YFSETQ. The CDR3 covers 14 residues. V lost 4 bases, J lost 4 bases, and 12 bases lay in between.

This chain links TRBV30 with TRBJ1-5; 8 nucleotides align to TRBD1. Germline CDR1 reads GTSNPN; CDR2 reads SVGIG (reference sequence). Germline trimming cut 2 bases from V and 0 bases from J; bases unmatched to any gene: 9. CDR3 length: 17 residues. The CDR3, as DNA: TGTGCCTGGAGTTTGGGACAGGAGTTTTATAGCAATCAGCCCCAGCATTTT. It yields the protein CAWSLGQEFYSNQPQHF. Using reference TRBV30 and TRBJ1-5 for the parts outside the CDR3, the full variable domain is SQTIHQWPATLVQPVGSPLSLECTVEGTSNPNLYWYRQAAGRGLQLLFYSVGIGQISSEVPQNLSASRPQDRQFILSSKKLLLSDSGFYLCAWSLGQEFYSNQPQHFGDGTRLSIL.

The chain is built from TRBV27 and TRBJ2-1; 13 bases are shared with TRBD2. The germline V gene has CDR1 MNHEY and CDR2 SMNVEV (reference sequence). The ends lost 1 base at V and 9 bases at J; junction bases unmatched: 6. CDR3 length: 16 amino acids. In nucleotides, the CDR3 is TGTGCCAGCAGTTTATTACTAGCGGGAGGGCCGAGTGAGCAGTTCTTC. Amino acid sequence: CASSLLLAGGPSEQFF.

The genes are TRBV29-1 and TRBJ2-2, with a possible D match to TRBD2 (6 bases). This CDR3 comprises 15 residues. Trimming left V 2 bases short and J 0 bases short, with 10 bases between. Germline loops: CDR1 SQVTM, CDR2 ANQGSEA. The CDR3, as DNA: TGCAGCGTTGAAAACCCGGGGGCGAACACCGGGGAGCTGTTTTTT. It codes for CSVENPGANTGELFF.